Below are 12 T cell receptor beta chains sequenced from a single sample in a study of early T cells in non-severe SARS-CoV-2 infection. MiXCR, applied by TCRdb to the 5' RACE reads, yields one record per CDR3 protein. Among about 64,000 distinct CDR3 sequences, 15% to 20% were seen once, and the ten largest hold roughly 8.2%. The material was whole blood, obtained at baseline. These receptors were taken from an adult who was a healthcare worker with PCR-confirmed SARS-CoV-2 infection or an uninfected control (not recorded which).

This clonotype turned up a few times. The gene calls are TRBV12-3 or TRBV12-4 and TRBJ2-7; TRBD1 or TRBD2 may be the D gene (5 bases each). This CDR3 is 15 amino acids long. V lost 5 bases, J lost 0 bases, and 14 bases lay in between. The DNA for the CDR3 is TGTGCCAGCAGTAGTAATTGGGGGAACTCCTACGAGCAGTACTTC. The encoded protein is CASSSNWGNSYEQYF.

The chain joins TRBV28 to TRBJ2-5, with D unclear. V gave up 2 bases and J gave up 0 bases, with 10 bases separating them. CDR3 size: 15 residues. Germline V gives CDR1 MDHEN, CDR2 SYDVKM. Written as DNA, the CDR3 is TGTGCCAGCAGTTTAATGGCGGTGTACCAAGAGACCCAGTACTTC. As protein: CASSLMAVYQETQYF.

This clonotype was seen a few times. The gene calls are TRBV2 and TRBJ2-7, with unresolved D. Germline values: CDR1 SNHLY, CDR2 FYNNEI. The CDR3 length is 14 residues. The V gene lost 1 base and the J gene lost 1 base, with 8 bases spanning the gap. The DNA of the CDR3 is TGTGCCAGCAGTGAAGATGGCGGTTCCTACGAGCAGTACTTC. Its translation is CASSEDGGSYEQYF. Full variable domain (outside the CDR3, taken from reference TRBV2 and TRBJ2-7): EPEVTQTPSHQVTQMGQEVILRCVPISNHLYFYWYRQILGQKVEFLVSFYNNEISEKSEIFDDQFSVERPDGSNFTLKIRSTKLEDSAMYFCASSEDGGSYEQYFGPGTRLTVT.

CDR3 bases: TGTGCCAGCAGCGTATCGAGTTACGAGCAGTACTTC. Encoded protein: CASSVSSYEQYF. The chain joins TRBV28 to TRBJ2-7; D not certain. The germline V gene has CDR1 MDHEN and CDR2 SYDVKM. The CDR3 runs to 12 residues. V shed 6 bases and J shed 4 bases, with 10 bases lying between them.

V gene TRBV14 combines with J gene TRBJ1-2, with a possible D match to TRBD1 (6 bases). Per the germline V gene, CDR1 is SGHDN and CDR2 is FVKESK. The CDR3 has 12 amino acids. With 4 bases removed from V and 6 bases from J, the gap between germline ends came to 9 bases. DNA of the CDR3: TGTGCCAGCAGCCGAAACAGGGATGGCTACACCTTC. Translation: CASSRNRDGYTF.

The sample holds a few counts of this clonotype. CDR3 in DNA: TGCGCCAGCAGCTTGGAACAGTCTAACTATGGCTACACCTTC. As protein: CASSLEQSNYGYTF. The J gene is TRBJ1-2, the V gene TRBV5-1; no clear D. Germline lookup yields CDR1 SGHRS and CDR2 YFSETQ. The CDR3 covers 14 residues. Deletions cut 0 bases from V and 0 bases from J, with 6 bases between.

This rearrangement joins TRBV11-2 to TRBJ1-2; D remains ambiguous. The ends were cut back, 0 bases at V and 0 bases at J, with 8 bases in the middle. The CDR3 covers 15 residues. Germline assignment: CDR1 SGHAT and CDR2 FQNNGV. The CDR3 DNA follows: TGTGCCAGCAGCTTAGACACAGCTCCTAACTATGGCTACACCTTC. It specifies CASSLDTAPNYGYTF.

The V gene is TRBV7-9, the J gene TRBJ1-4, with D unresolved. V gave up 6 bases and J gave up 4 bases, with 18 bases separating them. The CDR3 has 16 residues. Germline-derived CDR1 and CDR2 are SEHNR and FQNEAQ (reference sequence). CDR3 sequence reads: CASSLVGSPDNEKLFF. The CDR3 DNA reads TGTGCCAGCAGTTTGGTGGGGAGCCCCGATAATGAAAAACTGTTTTTT.

This CDR3 is CASSSNLAGVGEQYF. The DNA of the CDR3 is TGTGCCAGCAGTTCGAATCTAGCGGGAGTTGGCGAGCAGTACTTC. The V call is TRBV27, the J call TRBJ2-7; 10 bases fit TRBD2. This CDR3 is built from 15 residues. The ends lost 4 bases at V and 6 bases at J; junction bases unmatched: 9. The germline CDR1 and CDR2 sequences are MNHEY and SMNVEV (reference sequence).

The CDR3 DNA reads TGCAGCGTCTCCCAGGGGAACACTGAAGCTTTCTTT. Translation gives CSVSQGNTEAFF. The chain links TRBV29-1 to TRBJ1-1, with D tentatively TRBD1 (5 bases). V was cut by 6 bases and J by 1 base, with 9 bases left in between. CDR3 length: 12 residues. CDR1 is SQVTM and CDR2 is ANQGSEA in the germline V gene. The variable domain in full, completed from reference TRBV29-1 and TRBJ1-1, reads SAVISQKPSRDICQRGTSLTIQCQVDSQVTMMFWYRQQPGQSLTLIATANQGSEATYESGFVIDKFPISRPNLTFSTLTVSNMSPEDSSIYLCSVSQGNTEAFFGQGTRLTVV.

In DNA, the CDR3 is TGCAGTGCTAGAGACGCAGGGAGCTCCTATAATTCACCCCTCCACTTT. It translates to CSARDAGSSYNSPLHF. This sequence joins TRBV20-1 and TRBJ1-6; tentatively, D is TRBD1 (5 bases). Germline V gene lookup returns CDR1 DFQATT and CDR2 SNEGSKA (reference sequence). This CDR3 has 16 residues. V lost 0 bases, J lost 0 bases, and 9 bases lay in between.

CDR3 nucleotides: TGTGCCAGCAGCCCCAGACAGGGTGTGGATGAGCAGTTCTTC. Its translation: CASSPRQGVDEQFF. This chain joins TRBV3-1 and TRBJ2-1; 7 bases align to TRBD1. The V and J ends lost 4 bases and 8 bases, in that order; junction bases with no gene match: 8. The CDR3 is 14 residues long. Germline V gene sequence: CDR1 LGHDT, CDR2 YNNKEL (reference sequence).